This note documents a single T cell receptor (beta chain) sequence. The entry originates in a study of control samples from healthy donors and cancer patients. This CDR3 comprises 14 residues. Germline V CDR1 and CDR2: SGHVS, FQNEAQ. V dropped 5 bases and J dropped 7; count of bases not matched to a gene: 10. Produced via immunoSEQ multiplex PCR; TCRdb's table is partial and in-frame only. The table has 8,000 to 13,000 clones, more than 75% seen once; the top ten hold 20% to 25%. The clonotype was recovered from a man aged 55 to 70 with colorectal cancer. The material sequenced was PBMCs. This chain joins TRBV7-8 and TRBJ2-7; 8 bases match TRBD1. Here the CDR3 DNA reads TGTGCCAGCAGCCCGAGGACAGGGTTGGGAGAGCAGTACTTC. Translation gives CASSPRTGLGEQYF.